This record covers a single T cell receptor beta chain. The data derive from a study of blood T cell repertoires in COVID-19. Study summary: Samples came from the United States, Italy and Spain, spanning acute and convalescent COVID-19.

CDR1 and CDR2 (germline): MDHEN, SYDVKM. This CDR3 spans 14 amino acids. V was pared by 5 bases and J by 10 bases, with 17 bases between. Only in-frame clones appear in the TCRdb table, and some are missing; sequencing was by immunoSEQ multiplex PCR. The sample lists 110,000 or so clones, 81% occurring once. The chain uses TRBV28 and TRBJ1-4; D gene ambiguous. Sequencing was carried out using peripheral blood. The TCR originated in an elderly man with acute or convalescent COVID-19. CDR3 sequence: CASSRGRSFGKLFF. CDR3 DNA: TGTGCCAGCAGTCGTGGGAGAAGCTTTGGAAAACTGTTTTTT.